These 24 T cell receptor beta chains came from one sample sequenced in a study of response to subunit inactivated influenza vaccine. TCRdb ran MiXCR on the RT-PCR reads and lists one entry per CDR3 protein. Of hundreds of thousands of distinct CDR3 sequences in the sample, approximately 14% were seen once. The sequences come from PBMCs from blood, collected approximately 13 days after vaccination. Receptors originate from a man over 45 who received an inactivated influenza vaccine.

The V gene is TRBV7-2, the J gene TRBJ1-2, with TRBD1 as a possible D gene (5 bases). V lost 1 base and J lost 8, with 14 bases in between. This CDR3 is 14 amino acids long. CDR1 and CDR2 from the germline V gene are SGHTA and FQGNSA. This chain's CDR3 is CASSLVGRVGGYTF. In DNA form, the CDR3 reads TGTGCCAGCAGCTTAGTGGGCAGGGTGGGCGGCTACACCTTC.

V and J are TRBV11-1 and TRBJ2-5; 8 nucleotides match TRBD1. The J segment lost 1 base and the V segment lost 8 bases, leaving 24 bases of the junction unmatched. Germline CDR1 reads SGHAT; CDR2 reads FQDESV (reference sequence). The length of the CDR3 is 20 residues. CDR3 region: CASAKLPTGEIPSSQETQYF. CDR3 nucleotide sequence: TGTGCCAGCGCCAAACTTCCGACAGGGGAAATTCCTTCGTCCCAAGAGACCCAGTACTTC. Together with reference TRBV11-1 and TRBJ2-5, the CDR3 gives the full variable domain: EAEVAQSPRYKITEKSQAVAFWCDPISGHATLYWYRQILGQGPELLVQFQDESVVDDSQLPKDRFSAERLKGVDSTLKIQPAELGDSAMYLCASAKLPTGEIPSSQETQYFGPGTRLLVL.

This clonotype came up a few times. The rearrangement links TRBV5-1 to TRBJ2-1; TRBD2 matches at 9 bases. This CDR3 comprises 14 residues. Germline loops: CDR1 SGHRS, CDR2 YFSETQ. V shed 0 bases and J 6 bases; nucleotides not matched to a gene: 1. The CDR3 loop reads CASSLELAGNEQFF. The CDR3 DNA follows: TGCGCCAGCAGCTTGGAACTAGCGGGCAATGAGCAGTTCTTC.

This clonotype was observed a few times. This sequence joins TRBV7-9 and TRBJ2-2; 7 bases are a match to TRBD2. Germline V gene sequence: CDR1 SEHNR, CDR2 FQNEAQ (reference sequence). This CDR3 spans 16 amino acids. V was clipped by 0 bases and J by 4 bases; unmatched bases: 5. The CDR3 DNA sequence: TGTGCCAGCAGCTTAGCGGGGGGGACCCTCACCGGGGAGCTGTTTTTT. The encoded protein is CASSLAGGTLTGELFF.

There are a few counts of this clonotype. A read error may explain this, as a much larger clone is one base away. V usage is TRBV12-3 or TRBV12-4 and J usage is TRBJ2-7; D is uncertain. V was pared by 6 bases and J by 2 bases, with 5 bases between. The CDR3 length is 11 residues. The CDR3 region has the DNA TGTGCCAGCAGCCACACCTACGAGCAGTACTTC. Translation gives CASSHTYEQYF.

The table lists this clonotype with a few counts. J is TRBJ2-7 and V is TRBV15; possibly TRBD1 for D (6 bases). CDR3 length equals 17 residues. Trimming took off 3 bases at V and 4 bases at J, with 22 bases between the two ends. CDR1 is LNHNV, CDR2 YYDKDF, per germline (reference sequence). The CDR3 sequence: CATSRDNLPGTLYEQYF. CDR3 nucleotides: TGTGCCACCAGCAGGGACAACCTACCCGGGACACTTTACGAGCAGTACTTC.

The chain joins TRBV6-1 to TRBJ2-6; 8 nucleotides line up with TRBD1. The CDR3 runs 16 residues. With V trimmed by 8 bases and J by 3 bases, 9 bases remained unmatched. The germline V gene has CDR1 MNHNS and CDR2 SASEGT. The chain's CDR3 is CASASTGESGANVLTF. In DNA, the CDR3 is TGTGCCAGCGCCTCGACAGGGGAAAGTGGGGCCAACGTCCTGACTTTC.

This clonotype has only a few counts. The chain is built from TRBV3-1 and TRBJ1-1, with D possibly being TRBD1 (5 bases). Germline CDR1 and CDR2: LGHDT and YNNKEL (reference sequence). V lost 4 bases, J lost 3 bases, and 9 bases lay in between. The CDR3 runs to 13 residues. The CDR3 reads CASSPTADTEAFF. CDR3 coding DNA: TGTGCCAGCAGCCCGACAGCTGACACTGAAGCTTTCTTT.

This clonotype has at least ten counts. The V call is TRBV30, the J call TRBJ2-2, with D possibly TRBD1 on 7 matching bases. The V end lost 2 bases, the J end lost 3 bases, and 13 bases lay between the germline ends. Germline CDR1 GTSNPN, CDR2 SVGIG (reference sequence). CDR3 size: 15 residues. CDR3 sequence: CAWSRRDSDTGELFF. The CDR3, as DNA: TGTGCCTGGAGTCGGCGGGACAGCGACACCGGGGAGCTGTTTTTT.

This clonotype has a handful of counts. The chain carries TRBV5-4 and TRBJ2-5; tentatively, D is TRBD1 (5 bases). V lost 4 bases and J 6 bases, leaving 13 bases between the germline ends. This CDR3 comprises 13 residues. The germline V gene encodes CDR1 SGHNT and CDR2 YYREEE (reference sequence). The CDR3 spells CASSGRGEKTQYF. The CDR3 DNA follows: TGTGCCAGCAGCGGAAGGGGTGAAAAGACCCAGTACTTC.

This clonotype was counted between two and nine times. The V call is TRBV3-1, the J call TRBJ2-4; D gene unclear. CDR3 size: 14 residues. CDR1 is LGHDT and CDR2 is YNNKEL in the germline V gene (reference sequence). The V gene lost 1 base and the J gene lost 2 bases, with 6 bases spanning the gap. Here the CDR3 reads CASSQAVSKNIQYF. CDR3 in DNA: TGTGCCAGCAGCCAAGCGGTCTCCAAAAACATTCAGTACTTC.

This clonotype was observed a handful of times. This sequence joins TRBV28 and TRBJ2-1; 8 nucleotides align to TRBD2. From germline, CDR1 is MDHEN and CDR2 SYDVKM. J was trimmed by 0 bases and V by 4 bases; bases with no gene match: 8. The CDR3 spans 17 residues. Written as DNA, the CDR3 is TGTGCCAGCAGTTCCCCTATAGCGGGGAGCTCCTACAATGAGCAGTTCTTC. Protein sequence: CASSSPIAGSSYNEQFF. Full variable domain (rest looked up from reference TRBV28 and TRBJ2-1): DVKVTQSSRYLVKRTGEKVFLECVQDMDHENMFWYRQDPGLGLRLIYFSYDVKMKEKGDIPEGYSVSREKKERFSLILESASTNQTSMYLCASSSPIAGSSYNEQFFGPGTRLTVL.

V is TRBV5-1 and J is TRBJ2-7; D possibly corresponds to TRBD1 (6 bases). Germline CDR1 and CDR2: SGHRS and YFSETQ. The CDR3 runs 14 residues. V was pared by 3 bases and J by 3 bases, with 13 bases between. CDR3 sequence: CASSSAGTYYEQYF. CDR3 nucleotides: TGCGCCAGCAGCTCTGCCGGGACATACTACGAGCAGTACTTC.

This clonotype showed up just a few times. This CDR3 reads CASSQDLEGGELFF. DNA for the CDR3: TGCGCCAGCAGCCAAGATTTGGAAGGCGGGGAGCTGTTTTTT. J is TRBJ2-2 and V is TRBV4-3, with D hard to call. This CDR3 region has 14 residues. The germline V gene encodes CDR1 LGHNA and CDR2 YSLEER. Trimming shortened V by 0 bases and J by 7 bases, and 9 bases separated the two germline ends.

V usage is TRBV27 and J usage is TRBJ2-1; D ambiguous. The germline CDR1 and CDR2 sequences are MNHEY and SMNVEV (reference sequence). The CDR3 runs to 14 residues. V lost 1 base and J 8 bases, leaving 12 bases between the germline ends. The CDR3 bases are TGTGCCAGCAGTTTATACGGGCTATTGGATGAGCAGTTCTTC. Translation: CASSLYGLLDEQFF.

The rearrangement links TRBV12-3 or TRBV12-4 to TRBJ2-1; 14 positions agree with TRBD2. CDR3 length equals 16 residues. The V segment lost 6 bases and the J segment 7 bases; nucleotides outside the gene matches: 8. The CDR3 sequence is CASSRGTSGSINEQFF. DNA for the CDR3: TGTGCCAGCAGCAGGGGGACTAGCGGGAGCATAAATGAGCAGTTCTTC.

This clonotype was observed a handful of times. The rearrangement joins TRBV2 to TRBJ2-1; 9 positions agree with TRBD2. Germline V CDR1 and CDR2: SNHLY, FYNNEI. The CDR3 loop spans 14 amino acids. The trim removed 6 bases at V and 8 bases at J, leaving 8 bases unmatched. For the CDR3, the DNA is TGTGCCAGCAGAAACCGACTAGCGGCACATGAGCAGTTCTTC. This sequence encodes CASRNRLAAHEQFF.

The chain employs TRBV7-2 and TRBJ1-2, with 7 bases that match TRBD1. The CDR3 has 15 amino acids. J lost 0 bases, V lost 7 bases, and 8 bases had no gene match. Germline assignment: CDR1 SGHTA and CDR2 FQGNSA. CDR3 sequence (DNA): TGTGCCAGCACCTTTTCCGGGACAGCTAACTATGGCTACACCTTC. Its translation is CASTFSGTANYGYTF.

The chain has TRBV7-9 and TRBJ1-2, with D tentatively TRBD1 (6 bases). Per the germline V gene, CDR1 is SEHNR and CDR2 is FQNEAQ (reference sequence). The CDR3 is 15 amino acids. The V and J ends lost 6 bases and 3 bases respectively, with 17 bases between them. CDR3 nucleotides: TGTGCCAGCAGGCCAACTGGGGGGGGCGACTATGGCTACACCTTC. It encodes CASRPTGGGDYGYTF. The complete variable domain, with remaining parts taken from reference TRBV7-9 and TRBJ1-2, reads DTGVSQNPRHKITKRGQNVTFRCDPISEHNRLYWYRQTLGQGPEFLTYFQNEAQLEKSRLLSDRFSAERPKGSFSTLEIQRTEQGDSAMYLCASRPTGGGDYGYTFGSGTRLTVV.

This clonotype was observed at least ten times. The J gene is TRBJ2-5, the V gene TRBV20-1; 13 nucleotides agree with TRBD2. Germline V gene lookup returns CDR1 DFQATT and CDR2 SNEGSKA (reference sequence). This CDR3 is 14 amino acids long. Trimming cost V 6 bases and J 9 bases; bases outside gene matches: 10. The CDR3 DNA sequence: TGCAGTGCCATCGCCGGGACTAGCGGGACTCCCCAGTACTTC. It specifies CSAIAGTSGTPQYF.

This chain joins TRBV4-2 and TRBJ2-7; perhaps TRBD2 as D (5 bases). The CDR3 loop spans 15 amino acids. Looked up from germline, CDR1 is LGHNA and CDR2 is YNFKEQ. Trimming pared 0 bases from V and 4 bases from J, leaving 13 bases between. This CDR3 reads CASSQDMSGGYEQYF. CDR3 DNA sequence: TGTGCCAGCAGCCAAGATATGAGTGGCGGGTACGAGCAGTACTTC.

This clonotype was counted a few times. The CDR3 sequence: CASSLVLAAFTEAFF. The CDR3 DNA sequence: TGTGCCAGCAGCTTAGTTCTAGCAGCCTTTACTGAAGCTTTCTTT. The V gene is TRBV7-9, the J gene TRBJ1-1; D is uncertain. Germline CDR1 SEHNR, CDR2 FQNEAQ (reference sequence). This CDR3 comprises 15 residues. The ends were cut back, 1 base at V and 5 bases at J, with 14 bases in the middle. Complete variable domain (other parts from reference TRBV7-9 and TRBJ1-1): DTGVSQNPRHKITKRGQNVTFRCDPISEHNRLYWYRQTLGQGPEFLTYFQNEAQLEKSRLLSDRFSAERPKGSFSTLEIQRTEQGDSAMYLCASSLVLAAFTEAFFGQGTRLTVV.

The chain carries TRBV10-3 and TRBJ2-5, with 7 bases lining up with TRBD1. J gave up 3 bases and V 4 bases, and 5 bases lay outside the gene matches. The germline V gene encodes CDR1 ENHRY and CDR2 SYGVKD. The CDR3 totals 14 residues. CDR3 protein: CAISVQGPKETQYF. CDR3 bases: TGTGCCATCAGTGTACAGGGGCCCAAAGAGACCCAGTACTTC.

In its sample, this clonotype was seen a few times. V is TRBV18 and J is TRBJ2-3; unclear D gene. This CDR3 has 16 residues. Germline V gene sequence: CDR1 KGHSH, CDR2 LQKENI. Trimming took 3 bases from V and 1 from J, leaving 14 bases between them. The CDR3 bases are TGTGCCAGCTCACCGCTCTCCCTTCGGGGCACAGATACGCAGTATTTT. As protein: CASSPLSLRGTDTQYF. Full variable domain (rest looked up from reference TRBV18 and TRBJ2-3): NAGVMQNPRHLVRRRGQEARLRCSPMKGHSHVYWYRQLPEEGLKFMVYLQKENIIDESGMPKERFSAEFPKEGPSILRIQQVVRGDSAAYFCASSPLSLRGTDTQYFGPGTRLTVL.